The 3 T cell receptor beta chains below come from one sample, sequenced in a study of T cells in Graves' hyperthyroidism and ophthalmopathy. The CDR3 regions of TCR beta were amplified from RNA transcripts. First-round RT-PCR with HTBI primers amplified the TCR CDR3 region. Each CDR3 protein is one row after TCRdb ran MiXCR on the multiplex PCR reads. Among 350,000 to 400,000 distinct CDR3 sequences listed, about 18% were seen once. Sequenced input: blood. These receptors all stem from a man younger than 35 with Graves' ophthalmopathy.

Here the CDR3 reads CASSETVALNQPQHF. CDR3 nucleotide sequence: TGTGCCAGCAGTGAAACAGTAGCTCTTAATCAGCCCCAGCATTTT. The rearrangement links TRBV6-1 to TRBJ1-5; D not certain. Trimming cost V 2 bases and J 4 bases, with 12 bases left between them. This CDR3 comprises 15 residues. Germline CDR1 and CDR2: MNHNS and SASEGT.

This clonotype appeared many times. The J gene is TRBJ2-7, the V gene TRBV18; 7 positions match TRBD1. The germline CDR1 and CDR2 sequences are KGHSH and LQKENI. This CDR3 has 14 amino acids. J gave up 5 bases and V 3 bases, and 7 bases lay outside the gene matches. CDR3: CASSPKGTGDEQYF. Here the CDR3 DNA reads TGTGCCAGCTCACCGAAGGGAACAGGGGACGAGCAGTACTTC. The complete variable domain, with remaining parts taken from reference TRBV18 and TRBJ2-7, reads NAGVMQNPRHLVRRRGQEARLRCSPMKGHSHVYWYRQLPEEGLKFMVYLQKENIIDESGMPKERFSAEFPKEGPSILRIQQVVRGDSAAYFCASSPKGTGDEQYFGPGTRLTVT.

This chain joins TRBV15 and TRBJ1-5; perhaps TRBD1 as D (5 bases). Trimming pared 0 bases from V and 6 bases from J, leaving 6 bases between. Looked up from germline, CDR1 is LNHNV and CDR2 is YYDKDF (reference sequence). This CDR3 comprises 13 residues. In DNA form, the CDR3 reads TGTGCCACCAGCAGAGATCAGGGTCAGCCCCAGCATTTT. Translating gives CATSRDQGQPQHF. Supplemented by reference TRBV15 and TRBJ1-5, the full variable domain reads DAMVIQNPRYQVTQFGKPVTLSCSQTLNHNVMYWYQQKSSQAPKLLFHYYDKDFNNEADTPDNFQSRRPNTSFCFLDIRSPGLGDTAMYLCATSRDQGQPQHFGDGTRLSIL.